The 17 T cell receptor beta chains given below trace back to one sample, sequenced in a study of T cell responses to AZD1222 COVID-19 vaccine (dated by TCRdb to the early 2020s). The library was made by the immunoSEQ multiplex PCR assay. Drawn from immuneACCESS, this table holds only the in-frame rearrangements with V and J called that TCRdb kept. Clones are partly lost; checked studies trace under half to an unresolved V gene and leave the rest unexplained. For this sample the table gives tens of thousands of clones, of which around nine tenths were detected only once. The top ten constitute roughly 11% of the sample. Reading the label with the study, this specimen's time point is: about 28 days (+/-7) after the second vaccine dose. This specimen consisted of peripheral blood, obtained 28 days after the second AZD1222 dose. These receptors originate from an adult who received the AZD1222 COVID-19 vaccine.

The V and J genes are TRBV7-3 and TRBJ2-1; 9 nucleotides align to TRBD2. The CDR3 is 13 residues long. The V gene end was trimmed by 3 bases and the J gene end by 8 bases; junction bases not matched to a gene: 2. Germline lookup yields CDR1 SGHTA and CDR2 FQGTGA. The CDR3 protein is CASSFLAGYEQFF. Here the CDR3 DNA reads TGTGCCAGCAGCTTTCTAGCGGGGTATGAGCAGTTCTTC.

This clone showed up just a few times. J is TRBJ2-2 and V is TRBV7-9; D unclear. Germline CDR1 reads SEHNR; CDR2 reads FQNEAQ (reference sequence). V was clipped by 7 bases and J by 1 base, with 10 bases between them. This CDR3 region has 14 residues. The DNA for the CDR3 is TGTGCCAGCAAATTTAAGGTGAACACCGGGGAGCTGTTTTTT. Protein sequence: CASKFKVNTGELFF. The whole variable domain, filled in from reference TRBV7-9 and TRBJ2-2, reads DTGVSQNPRHKITKRGQNVTFRCDPISEHNRLYWYRQTLGQGPEFLTYFQNEAQLEKSRLLSDRFSAERPKGSFSTLEIQRTEQGDSAMYLCASKFKVNTGELFFGEGSRLTVL.

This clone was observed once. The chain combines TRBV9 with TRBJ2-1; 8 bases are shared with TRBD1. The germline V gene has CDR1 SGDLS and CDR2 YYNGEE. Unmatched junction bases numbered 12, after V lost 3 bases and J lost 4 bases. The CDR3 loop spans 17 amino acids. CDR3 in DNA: TGTGCCAGCAGCGCCCCAGGGGGCCTAGCGCGTTACAATGAGCAGTTCTTC. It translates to CASSAPGGLARYNEQFF.

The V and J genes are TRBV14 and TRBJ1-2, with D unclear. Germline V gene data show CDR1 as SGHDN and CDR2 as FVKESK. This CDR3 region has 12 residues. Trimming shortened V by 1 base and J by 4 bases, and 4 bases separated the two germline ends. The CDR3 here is CASSQASYGYTF. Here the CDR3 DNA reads TGTGCCAGCAGCCAAGCCAGCTATGGCTACACCTTC.

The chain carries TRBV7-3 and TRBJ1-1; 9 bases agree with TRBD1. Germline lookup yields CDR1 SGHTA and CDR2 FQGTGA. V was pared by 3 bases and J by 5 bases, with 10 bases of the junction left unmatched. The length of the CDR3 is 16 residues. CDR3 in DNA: TGTGCCAGCAGCTTGGGCTCCGGGACAGGGCAAACTGAAGCTTTCTTT. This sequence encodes CASSLGSGTGQTEAFF.

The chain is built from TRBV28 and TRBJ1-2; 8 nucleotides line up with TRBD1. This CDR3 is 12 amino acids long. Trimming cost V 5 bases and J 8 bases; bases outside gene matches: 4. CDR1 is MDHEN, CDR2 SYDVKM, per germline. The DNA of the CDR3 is TGTGCCAGCAGTACAGGGGGTTGGGGCTACACCTTC. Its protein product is CASSTGGWGYTF.

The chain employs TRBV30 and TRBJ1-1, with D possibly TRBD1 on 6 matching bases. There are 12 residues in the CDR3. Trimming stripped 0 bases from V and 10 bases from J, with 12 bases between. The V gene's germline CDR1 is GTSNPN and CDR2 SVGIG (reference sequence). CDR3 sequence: CAWSVLGHGAFF. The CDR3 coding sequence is TGTGCCTGGAGTGTATTGGGACACGGAGCTTTCTTT.

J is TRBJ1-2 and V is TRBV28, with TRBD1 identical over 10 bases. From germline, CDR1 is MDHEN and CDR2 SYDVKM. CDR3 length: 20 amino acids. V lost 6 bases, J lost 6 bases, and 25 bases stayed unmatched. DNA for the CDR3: TGTGCCAGCAGCCGAGGACAGGGGGTGGTGGGGCTTCTCCCAATCAATGGCTACACCTTC. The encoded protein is CASSRGQGVVGLLPINGYTF.

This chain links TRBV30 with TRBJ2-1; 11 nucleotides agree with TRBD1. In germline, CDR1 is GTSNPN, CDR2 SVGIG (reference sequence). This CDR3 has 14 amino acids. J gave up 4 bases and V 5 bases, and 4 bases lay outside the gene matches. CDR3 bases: TGTGCCTGGGGGACAGGGGGATTGTACAATGAGCAGTTCTTC. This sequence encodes CAWGTGGLYNEQFF. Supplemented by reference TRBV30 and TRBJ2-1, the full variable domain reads SQTIHQWPATLVQPVGSPLSLECTVEGTSNPNLYWYRQAAGRGLQLLFYSVGIGQISSEVPQNLSASRPQDRQFILSSKKLLLSDSGFYLCAWGTGGLYNEQFFGPGTRLTVL.

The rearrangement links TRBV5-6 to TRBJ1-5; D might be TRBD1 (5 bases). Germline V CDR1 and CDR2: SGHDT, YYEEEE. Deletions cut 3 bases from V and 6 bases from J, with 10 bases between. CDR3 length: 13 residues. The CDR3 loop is CASSSGGGQPQHF. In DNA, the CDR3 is TGTGCCAGCAGCTCGGGCGGGGGTCAGCCCCAGCATTTT.

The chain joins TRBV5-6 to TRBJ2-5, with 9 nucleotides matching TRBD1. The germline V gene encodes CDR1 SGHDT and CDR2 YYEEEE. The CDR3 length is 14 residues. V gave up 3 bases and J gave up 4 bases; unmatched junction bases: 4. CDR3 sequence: CASSSPDRGETQYF. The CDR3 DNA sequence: TGTGCCAGCAGCTCCCCGGACAGGGGAGAGACCCAGTACTTC.

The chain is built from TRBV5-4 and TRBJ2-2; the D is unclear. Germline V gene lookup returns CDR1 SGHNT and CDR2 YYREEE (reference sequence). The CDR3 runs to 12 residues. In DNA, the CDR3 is TGTGCGGAAGCGAGCGCCGCCGGGGAGCTGTTTTTT. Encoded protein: CAEASAAGELFF.

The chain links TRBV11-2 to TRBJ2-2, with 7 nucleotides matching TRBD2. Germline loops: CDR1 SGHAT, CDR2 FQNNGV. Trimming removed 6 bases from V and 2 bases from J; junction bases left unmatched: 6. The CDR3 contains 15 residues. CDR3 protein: CASSWSGVNTGELFF. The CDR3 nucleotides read TGTGCCAGCAGTTGGAGCGGGGTTAACACCGGGGAGCTGTTTTTT.

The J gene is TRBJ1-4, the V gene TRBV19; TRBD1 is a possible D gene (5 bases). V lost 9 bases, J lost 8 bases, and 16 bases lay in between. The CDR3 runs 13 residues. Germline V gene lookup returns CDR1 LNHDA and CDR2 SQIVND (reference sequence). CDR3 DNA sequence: TGTGCCAGCCGTTTAGGGGAGAGCGAAAAACTGTTTTTT. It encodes CASRLGESEKLFF.

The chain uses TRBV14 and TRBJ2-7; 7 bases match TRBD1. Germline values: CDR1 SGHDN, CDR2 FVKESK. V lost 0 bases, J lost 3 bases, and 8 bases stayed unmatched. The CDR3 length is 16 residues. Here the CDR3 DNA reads TGTGCCAGCAGCCAAGATTTGTGGACAGGTATCTACGAGCAGTACTTC. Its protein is CASSQDLWTGIYEQYF.

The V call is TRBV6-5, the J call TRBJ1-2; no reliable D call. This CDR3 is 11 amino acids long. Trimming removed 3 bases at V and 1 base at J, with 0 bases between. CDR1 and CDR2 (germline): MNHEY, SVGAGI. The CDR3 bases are TGTGCCAGCAGTTATAACTATGGCTACACCTTC. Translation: CASSYNYGYTF.

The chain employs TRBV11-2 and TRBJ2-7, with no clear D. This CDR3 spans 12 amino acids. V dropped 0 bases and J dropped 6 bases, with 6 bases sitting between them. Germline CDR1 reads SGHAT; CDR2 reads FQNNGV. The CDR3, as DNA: TGTGCCAGCAGCTTAGATCGGTCCGAGCAGTACTTC. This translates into CASSLDRSEQYF. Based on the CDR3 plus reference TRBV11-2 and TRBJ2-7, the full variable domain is EAGVAQSPRYKIIEKRQSVAFWCNPISGHATLYWYQQILGQGPKLLIQFQNNGVVDDSQLPKDRFSAERLKGVDSTLKIQPAKLEDSAVYLCASSLDRSEQYFGPGTRLTVT.